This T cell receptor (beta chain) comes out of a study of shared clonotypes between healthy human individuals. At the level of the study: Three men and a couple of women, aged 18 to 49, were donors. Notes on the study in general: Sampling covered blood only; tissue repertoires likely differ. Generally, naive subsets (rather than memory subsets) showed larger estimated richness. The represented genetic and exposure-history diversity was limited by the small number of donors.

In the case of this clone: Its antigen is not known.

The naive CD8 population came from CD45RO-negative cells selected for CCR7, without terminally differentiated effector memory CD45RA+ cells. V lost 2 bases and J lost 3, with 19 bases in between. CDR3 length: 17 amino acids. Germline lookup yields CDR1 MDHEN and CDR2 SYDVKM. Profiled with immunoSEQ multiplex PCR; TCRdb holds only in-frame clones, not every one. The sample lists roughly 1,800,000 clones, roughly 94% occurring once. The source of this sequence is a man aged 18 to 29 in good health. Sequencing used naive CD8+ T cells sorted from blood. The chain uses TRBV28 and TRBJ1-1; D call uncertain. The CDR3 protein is CASSLAETSGSDTEAFF. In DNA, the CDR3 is TGTGCCAGCAGTTTAGCCGAGACGTCGGGTTCGGACACTGAAGCTTTCTTT.